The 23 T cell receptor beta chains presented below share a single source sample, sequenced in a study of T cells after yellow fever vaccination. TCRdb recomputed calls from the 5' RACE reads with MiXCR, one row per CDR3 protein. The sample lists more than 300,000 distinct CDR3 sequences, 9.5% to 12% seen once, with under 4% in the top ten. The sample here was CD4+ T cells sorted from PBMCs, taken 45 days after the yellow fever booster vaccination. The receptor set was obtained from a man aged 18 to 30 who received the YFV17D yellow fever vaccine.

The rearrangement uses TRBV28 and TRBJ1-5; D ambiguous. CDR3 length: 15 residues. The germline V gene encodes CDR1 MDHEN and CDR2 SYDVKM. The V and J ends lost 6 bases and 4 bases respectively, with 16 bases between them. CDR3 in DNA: TGTGCCAGCAGCACCGGAGGTGGAAGTAATCAGCCCCAGCATTTT. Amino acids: CASSTGGGSNQPQHF.

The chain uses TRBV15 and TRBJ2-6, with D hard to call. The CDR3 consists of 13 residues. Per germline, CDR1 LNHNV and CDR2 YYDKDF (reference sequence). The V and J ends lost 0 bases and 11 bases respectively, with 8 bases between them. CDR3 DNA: TGTGCCACCAGCAGAGATAAGGGATACGTCCTGACTTTC. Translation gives CATSRDKGYVLTF.

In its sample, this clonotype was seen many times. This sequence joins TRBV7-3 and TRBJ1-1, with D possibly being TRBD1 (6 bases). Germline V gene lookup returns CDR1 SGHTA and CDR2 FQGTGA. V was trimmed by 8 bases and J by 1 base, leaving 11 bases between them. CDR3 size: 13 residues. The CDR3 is CASGDTANTEAFF. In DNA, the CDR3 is TGTGCCAGCGGGGACACAGCGAACACTGAAGCTTTCTTT.

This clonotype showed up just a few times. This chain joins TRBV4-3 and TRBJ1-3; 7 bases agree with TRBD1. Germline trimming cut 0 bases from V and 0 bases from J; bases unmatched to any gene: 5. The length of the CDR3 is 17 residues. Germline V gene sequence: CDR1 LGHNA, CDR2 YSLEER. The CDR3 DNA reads TGCGCCAGCAGCCAAGAGCGGGACAGCGGCTCTGGAAACACCATATATTTT. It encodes CASSQERDSGSGNTIYF.

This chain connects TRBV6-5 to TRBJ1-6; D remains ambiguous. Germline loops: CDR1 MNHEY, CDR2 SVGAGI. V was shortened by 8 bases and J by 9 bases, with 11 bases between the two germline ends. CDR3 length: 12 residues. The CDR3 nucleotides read TGTGCCAGCCGAAAGGGTGGTTCACCCCTCCACTTT. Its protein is CASRKGGSPLHF.

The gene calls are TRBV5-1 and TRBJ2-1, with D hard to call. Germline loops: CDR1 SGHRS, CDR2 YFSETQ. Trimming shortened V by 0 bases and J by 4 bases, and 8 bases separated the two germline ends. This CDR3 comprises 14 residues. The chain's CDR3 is CASSLEPAYNEQFF. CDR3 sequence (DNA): TGCGCCAGCAGCTTGGAGCCGGCTTACAATGAGCAGTTCTTC.

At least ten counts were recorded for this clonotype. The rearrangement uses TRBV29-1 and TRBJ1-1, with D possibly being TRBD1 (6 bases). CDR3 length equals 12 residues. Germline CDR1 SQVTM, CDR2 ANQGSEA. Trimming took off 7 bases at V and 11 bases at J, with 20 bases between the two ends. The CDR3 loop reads CSGQGGGGAAFF. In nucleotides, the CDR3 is TGCAGCGGTCAAGGGGGGGGCGGGGCCGCTTTCTTT.

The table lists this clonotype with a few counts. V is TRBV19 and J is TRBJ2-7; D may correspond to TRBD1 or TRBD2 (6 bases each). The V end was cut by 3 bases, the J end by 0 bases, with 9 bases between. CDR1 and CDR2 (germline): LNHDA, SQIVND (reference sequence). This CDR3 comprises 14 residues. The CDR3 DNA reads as TGTGCCAGTAGTATCGGGGGCCGCTCCTACGAGCAGTACGTC. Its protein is CASSIGGRSYEQYV.

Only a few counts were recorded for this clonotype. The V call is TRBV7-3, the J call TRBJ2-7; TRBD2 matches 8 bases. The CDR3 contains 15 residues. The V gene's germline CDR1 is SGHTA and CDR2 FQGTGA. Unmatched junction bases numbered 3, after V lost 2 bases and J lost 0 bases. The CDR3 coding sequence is TGTGCCAGCAGCTTACGGGGGGGATCCTCCTACGAGCAGTACGTC. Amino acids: CASSLRGGSSYEQYV.

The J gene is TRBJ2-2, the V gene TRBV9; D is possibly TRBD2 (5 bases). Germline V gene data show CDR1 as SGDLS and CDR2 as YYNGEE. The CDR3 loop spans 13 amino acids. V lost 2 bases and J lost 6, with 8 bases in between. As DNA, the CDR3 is TGTGCCAGCAGCGTCACCGGGGCCGGGGAGCTGTTTTTT. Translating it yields CASSVTGAGELFF.

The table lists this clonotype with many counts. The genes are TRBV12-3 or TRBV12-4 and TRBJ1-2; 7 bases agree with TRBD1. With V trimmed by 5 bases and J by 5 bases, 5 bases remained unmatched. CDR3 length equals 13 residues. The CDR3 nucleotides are TGTGCCAGCAGTCTGACAGGGACTTATGGCTACACCTTC. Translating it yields CASSLTGTYGYTF.

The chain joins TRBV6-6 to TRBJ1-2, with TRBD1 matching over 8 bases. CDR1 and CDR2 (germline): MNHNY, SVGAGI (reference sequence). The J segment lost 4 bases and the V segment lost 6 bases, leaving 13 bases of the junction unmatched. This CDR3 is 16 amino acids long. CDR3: CASSLTGGSSAYGYTF. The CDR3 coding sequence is TGTGCCAGCAGCCTTACAGGGGGGAGTTCAGCCTATGGCTACACCTTC.

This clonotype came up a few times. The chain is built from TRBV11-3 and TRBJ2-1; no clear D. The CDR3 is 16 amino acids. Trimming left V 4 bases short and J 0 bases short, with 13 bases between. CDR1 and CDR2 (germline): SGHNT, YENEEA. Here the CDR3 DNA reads TGTGCCAGCAGCTCAAATCTGGCAGACTCCTACAATGAGCAGTTCTTC. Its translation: CASSSNLADSYNEQFF.

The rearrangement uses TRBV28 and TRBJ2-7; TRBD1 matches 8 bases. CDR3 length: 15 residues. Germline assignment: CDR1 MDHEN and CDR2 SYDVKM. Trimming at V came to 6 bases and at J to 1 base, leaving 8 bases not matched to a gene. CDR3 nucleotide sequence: TGTGCCAGCAGCCGACTGGACAGGGAATCCTACGAGCAGTACGTC. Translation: CASSRLDRESYEQYV.

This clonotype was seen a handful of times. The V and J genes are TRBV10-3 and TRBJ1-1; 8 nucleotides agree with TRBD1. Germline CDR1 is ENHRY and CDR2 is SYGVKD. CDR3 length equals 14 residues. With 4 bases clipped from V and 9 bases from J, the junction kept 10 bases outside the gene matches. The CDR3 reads CAISGVGQGDQAFF. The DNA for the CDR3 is TGTGCCATCAGTGGGGTAGGACAGGGAGATCAAGCTTTCTTT.

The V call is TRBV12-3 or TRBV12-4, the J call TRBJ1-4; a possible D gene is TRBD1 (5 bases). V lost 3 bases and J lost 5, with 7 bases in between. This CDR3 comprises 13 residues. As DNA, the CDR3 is TGTGCCAGCAGTTTTGGGGGAAATGAAAAACTGTTTTTT. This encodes CASSFGGNEKLFF.

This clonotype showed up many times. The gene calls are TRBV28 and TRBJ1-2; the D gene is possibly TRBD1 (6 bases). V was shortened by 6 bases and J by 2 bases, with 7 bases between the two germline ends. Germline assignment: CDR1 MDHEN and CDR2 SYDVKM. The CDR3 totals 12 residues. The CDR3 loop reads CASSGQNYGYTF. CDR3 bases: TGTGCCAGCAGCGGACAGAACTATGGCTACACCTTC.

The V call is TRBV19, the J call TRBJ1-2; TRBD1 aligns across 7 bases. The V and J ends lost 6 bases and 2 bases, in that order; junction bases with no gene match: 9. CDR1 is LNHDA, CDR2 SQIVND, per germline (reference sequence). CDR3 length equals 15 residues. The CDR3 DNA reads TGTGCCAGTAGAGATAACAGGGGAGAGAACTATGGCTACACCTTC. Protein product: CASRDNRGENYGYTF.

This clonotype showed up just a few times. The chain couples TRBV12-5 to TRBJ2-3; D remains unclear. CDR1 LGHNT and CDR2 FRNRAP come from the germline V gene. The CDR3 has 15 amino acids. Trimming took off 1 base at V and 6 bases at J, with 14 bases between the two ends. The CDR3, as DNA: TGTGCTAGTGGTTTGGACGGGCTTCGTGGGGATACGCAGTATTTT. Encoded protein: CASGLDGLRGDTQYF.

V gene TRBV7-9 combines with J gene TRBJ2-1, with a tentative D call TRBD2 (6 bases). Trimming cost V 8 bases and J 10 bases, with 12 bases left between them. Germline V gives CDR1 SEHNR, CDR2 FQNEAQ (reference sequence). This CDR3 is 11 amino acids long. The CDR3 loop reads CASVGGVEQFF. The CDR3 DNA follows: TGTGCCAGCGTCGGCGGGGTCGAGCAGTTCTTC.

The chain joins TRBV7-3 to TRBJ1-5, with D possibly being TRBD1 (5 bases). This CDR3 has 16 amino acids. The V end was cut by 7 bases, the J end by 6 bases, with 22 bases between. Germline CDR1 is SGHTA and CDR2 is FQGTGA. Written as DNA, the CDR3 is TGTGCCAGCACCCTTAATTGCACAGGAGATAGTCAGCCCCAGCATTTT. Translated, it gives CASTLNCTGDSQPQHF.

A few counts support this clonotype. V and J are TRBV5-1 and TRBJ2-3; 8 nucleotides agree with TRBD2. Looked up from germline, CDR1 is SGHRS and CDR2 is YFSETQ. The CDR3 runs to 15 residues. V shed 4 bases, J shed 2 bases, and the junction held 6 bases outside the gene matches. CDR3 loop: CASSDSGGPTDTQYF. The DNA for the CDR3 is TGCGCCAGCAGCGACAGCGGGGGCCCCACAGATACGCAGTATTTT.

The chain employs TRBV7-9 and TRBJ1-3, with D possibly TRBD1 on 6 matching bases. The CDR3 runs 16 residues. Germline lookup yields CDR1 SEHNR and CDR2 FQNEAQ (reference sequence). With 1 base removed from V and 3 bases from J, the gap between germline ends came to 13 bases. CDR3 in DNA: TGTGCCAGCAGCTTAGTTTGGGGGGCGAATGGAAACACCATATATTTT. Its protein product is CASSLVWGANGNTIYF.